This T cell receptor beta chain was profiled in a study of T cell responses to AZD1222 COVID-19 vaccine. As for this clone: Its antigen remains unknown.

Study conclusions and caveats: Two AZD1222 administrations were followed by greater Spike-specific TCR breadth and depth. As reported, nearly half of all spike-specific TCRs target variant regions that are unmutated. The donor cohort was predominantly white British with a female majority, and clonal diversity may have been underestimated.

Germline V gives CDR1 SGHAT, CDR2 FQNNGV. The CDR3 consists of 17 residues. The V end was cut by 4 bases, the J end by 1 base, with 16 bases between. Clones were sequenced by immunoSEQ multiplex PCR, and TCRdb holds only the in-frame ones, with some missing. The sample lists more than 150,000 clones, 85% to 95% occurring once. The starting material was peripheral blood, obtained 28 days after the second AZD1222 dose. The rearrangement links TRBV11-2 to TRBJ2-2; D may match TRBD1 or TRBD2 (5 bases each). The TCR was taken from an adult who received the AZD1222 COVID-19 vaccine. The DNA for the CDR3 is TGTGCCAGCAGCTATGCCTCCGGGACGGTGAACACCGGGGAGCTGTTTTTT. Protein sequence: CASSYASGTVNTGELFF. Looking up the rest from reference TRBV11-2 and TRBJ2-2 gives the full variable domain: EAGVAQSPRYKIIEKRQSVAFWCNPISGHATLYWYQQILGQGPKLLIQFQNNGVVDDSQLPKDRFSAERLKGVDSTLKIQPAKLEDSAVYLCASSYASGTVNTGELFFGEGSRLTVL.